Shown below are 18 T cell receptor beta chains from a single sample sequenced in a study of blood T cell repertoires in COVID-19 (dated by TCRdb to 2019 to 2021). The protocol used for the library was the immunoSEQ multiplex PCR assay. TCRdb limited this immuneACCESS table to in-frame rearrangements with V and J called. A share of clones is missing; checked studies link under half to unresolved V genes, and the rest is unexplained. The sample includes approximately 150,000 clones, with approximately 84% observed a single time. Just under 2% of the sample lies in the top ten. The material sequenced was peripheral blood. These receptors originate from a woman in her sixties with acute or convalescent COVID-19.

The V and J genes are TRBV5-1 and TRBJ1-6, with 8 bases fitting TRBD1. V lost 0 bases, J lost 7 bases, and 6 bases stayed unmatched. The CDR3 contains 16 residues. The germline CDR1 and CDR2 sequences are SGHRS and YFSETQ. In nucleotides, the CDR3 is TGCGCCAGCAGCTTGGGGACAGGGATTTCGAATTCACCCCTCCACTTT. As protein: CASSLGTGISNSPLHF.

This clone occurred a few times. The rearrangement links TRBV11-2 to TRBJ2-7; TRBD2 agrees at 9 bases. This CDR3 contains 15 residues. V shed 3 bases, J shed 6 bases, and the junction held 9 bases outside the gene matches. Germline lookup yields CDR1 SGHAT and CDR2 FQNNGV. CDR3 region: CASSFGSGRVREQYF. The CDR3 DNA sequence: TGTGCCAGCAGCTTTGGTAGCGGGAGAGTGCGCGAGCAGTACTTC. Full variable domain (missing parts from reference TRBV11-2 and TRBJ2-7): EAGVAQSPRYKIIEKRQSVAFWCNPISGHATLYWYQQILGQGPKLLIQFQNNGVVDDSQLPKDRFSAERLKGVDSTLKIQPAKLEDSAVYLCASSFGSGRVREQYFGPGTRLTVT.

The chain uses TRBV7-9 and TRBJ2-1, with 7 bases matching TRBD1. V shed 2 bases, J shed 3 bases, and the junction held 7 bases outside the gene matches. The CDR3 is made up of 16 amino acids. Germline V gene sequence: CDR1 SEHNR, CDR2 FQNEAQ (reference sequence). The CDR3 protein is CASSLMTGTDYNEQFF. As DNA, the CDR3 is TGTGCCAGCAGCTTAATGACAGGGACAGACTACAATGAGCAGTTCTTC.

The rearrangement joins TRBV3-1 (or the pseudogene TRBV3-2) to TRBJ2-4; 9 bases fit TRBD1. CDR1 and CDR2 (germline): LGHDT, YNNKEL (reference sequence). The CDR3 sequence is 14 residues long. The junction had 5 bases not matched to a gene; V was cut back by 4 bases and J by 7 bases. DNA for the CDR3: TGTGCCAGCAGCCTAACAGGGGGCGAGAACATTCAGTACTTC. Translation gives CASSLTGGENIQYF.

The chain carries TRBV13 and TRBJ2-3, with 12 nucleotides matching TRBD2. The CDR3 is made up of 21 amino acids. CDR1 and CDR2 from the germline V gene are PRHDT and FYEKMQ (reference sequence). V lost 5 bases, J lost 6 bases, and 24 bases stayed unmatched. This chain's CDR3 is CASSISRTSWATSGRTDTQYF. Written as DNA, the CDR3 is TGTGCCAGCAGCATAAGCCGGACATCGTGGGCGACTAGCGGGAGAACGGATACGCAGTATTTT.

V and J are TRBV27 and TRBJ2-2; D not certain. The CDR3 loop spans 15 amino acids. Germline values: CDR1 MNHEY, CDR2 SMNVEV (reference sequence). The germline V and J ends were trimmed by 6 bases and 0 bases, with 11 bases remaining between them. CDR3 coding DNA: TGTGCCAGCAGCCCTTGGCGGTCGAACACCGGGGAGCTGTTTTTT. It yields the protein CASSPWRSNTGELFF.

V usage is TRBV6-5 and J usage is TRBJ2-3, with 9 bases lining up with TRBD2. CDR1 is MNHEY and CDR2 is SVGAGI in the germline V gene. V lost 5 bases, J lost 3 bases, and 3 bases stayed unmatched. CDR3 length: 14 residues. As DNA, the CDR3 is TGTGCCAGCAGTCCGGGACTAGCAACAGATACGCAGTATTTT. Translating gives CASSPGLATDTQYF.

The rearrangement links TRBV28 to TRBJ1-2; D is unclear. The CDR3 sequence is 12 residues long. Per the germline V gene, CDR1 is MDHEN and CDR2 is SYDVKM. V lost 4 bases and J 8 bases, leaving 11 bases between the germline ends. Here the CDR3 reads CASSSRGSGYTF. Here the CDR3 DNA reads TGTGCCAGCAGTTCACGGGGTTCGGGCTACACCTTC.

This clone was seen a few times. The chain combines TRBV6-5 with TRBJ1-1; D perhaps matches TRBD1 (5 bases). The CDR3 is 13 residues long. V shed 0 bases and J shed 5 bases, with 7 bases lying between them. Germline values: CDR1 MNHEY, CDR2 SVGAGI. CDR3 in DNA: TGTGCCAGCAGTTACTCGGACAAAACTGAAGCTTTCTTT. Translating gives CASSYSDKTEAFF.

V usage is TRBV27 and J usage is TRBJ2-2; 7 nucleotides match TRBD2. Trimming cost V 4 bases and J 1 base; bases outside gene matches: 6. CDR1 is MNHEY, CDR2 SMNVEV, per germline (reference sequence). CDR3 size: 16 residues. The chain's CDR3 is CASSSPWTRNTGELFF. The CDR3 DNA reads TGTGCCAGCAGTTCCCCCTGGACTAGGAACACCGGGGAGCTGTTTTTT.

A single count supports this clone. This chain joins TRBV5-7 and TRBJ1-3; D gene unclear. TRBV5-7 is an ORF; its function is uncertain. V gave up 4 bases and J gave up 0 bases, with 14 bases separating them. This CDR3 region has 16 residues. The CDR3 sequence: CASSPETLFSGNTIYF. The CDR3 nucleotides are TGTGCCAGCAGCCCGGAGACCCTTTTCTCTGGAAACACCATATATTTT.

V is TRBV6-6 and J is TRBJ1-4, with D possibly TRBD1 on 6 matching bases. CDR1 is MNHNY, CDR2 SVGAGI, per germline (reference sequence). V lost 6 bases and J 4 bases, leaving 18 bases between the germline ends. This CDR3 has 16 residues. The CDR3 region is CASSPGGRTINEKLFF. The CDR3 nucleotides read TGTGCCAGCAGCCCCGGGGGGCGGACGATTAATGAAAAACTGTTTTTT.

The V call is TRBV28, the J call TRBJ1-1; TRBD1 agrees at 9 bases. The ends lost 5 bases at V and 0 bases at J; junction bases unmatched: 4. CDR3 length: 15 amino acids. Germline V gene data show CDR1 as MDHEN and CDR2 as SYDVKM. The chain's CDR3 is CASSEQGAMNTEAFF. The CDR3 DNA reads as TGTGCCAGCAGTGAACAGGGGGCAATGAACACTGAAGCTTTCTTT.

V is TRBV2 and J is TRBJ2-3, with D maybe TRBD1 (5 bases). Germline V gene data show CDR1 as SNHLY and CDR2 as FYNNEI. This CDR3 spans 14 amino acids. Trimming took off 6 bases at V and 0 bases at J, with 10 bases between the two ends. This CDR3 reads CASRKGISTDTQYF. CDR3 DNA sequence: TGTGCCAGCAGGAAGGGGATAAGCACAGATACGCAGTATTTT.

This clone was observed a few times. V gene TRBV5-1 combines with J gene TRBJ1-1, with D possibly matching TRBD1 (6 bases). Germline V CDR1 and CDR2: SGHRS, YFSETQ. V was clipped by 2 bases and J by 0 bases, with 14 bases between them. The CDR3 is 16 amino acids. The CDR3 nucleotides read TGCGCCAGCAGCTTCAGGGCAGGGGCCATGAACACTGAAGCTTTCTTT. The encoded protein is CASSFRAGAMNTEAFF.

The CDR3 here is CSILGTSGRDTQYF. As DNA, the CDR3 is TGCAGCATCCTCGGGACTAGCGGGAGAGATACCCAGTACTTC. The V gene is TRBV29-1, the J gene TRBJ2-5; the match to TRBD2 covers 14 bases. The ends lost 8 bases at V and 8 bases at J; junction bases unmatched: 10. There are 14 residues in the CDR3. Germline V lookup: CDR1 SQVTM, CDR2 ANQGSEA.

Only a few counts were recorded for this clone. V gene TRBV6-5 combines with J gene TRBJ1-1; weak D call: TRBD1 (6 bases). V gave up 6 bases and J gave up 1 base, with 15 bases separating them. CDR1 is MNHEY and CDR2 is SVGAGI in the germline V gene. CDR3 size: 15 residues. In DNA form, the CDR3 reads TGTGCCAGCAGAGCTGATCAGGGGTGGAACACTGAAGCTTTCTTT. Translation gives CASRADQGWNTEAFF.

This clone has only one observation. This chain connects TRBV6-5 to TRBJ2-1, with 8 nucleotides matching TRBD2. The CDR3 loop spans 15 amino acids. Germline trimming cut 6 bases from V and 6 bases from J; bases unmatched to any gene: 10. Germline V gene sequence: CDR1 MNHEY, CDR2 SVGAGI. CDR3 DNA sequence: TGTGCCAGCAGCGTTACTAGCGGCGGACCCAATGAGCAGTTCTTC. Encoded protein: CASSVTSGGPNEQFF.